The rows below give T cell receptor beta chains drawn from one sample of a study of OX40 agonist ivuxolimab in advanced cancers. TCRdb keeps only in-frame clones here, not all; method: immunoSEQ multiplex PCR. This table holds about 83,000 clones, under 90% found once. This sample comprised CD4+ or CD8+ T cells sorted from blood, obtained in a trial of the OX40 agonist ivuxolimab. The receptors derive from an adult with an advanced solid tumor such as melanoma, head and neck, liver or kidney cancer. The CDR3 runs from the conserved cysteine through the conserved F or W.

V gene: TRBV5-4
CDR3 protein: CASSLGQGTSTDTQYF

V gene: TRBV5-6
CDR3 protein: CASSLRTGPNNYGYTF

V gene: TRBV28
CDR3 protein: CASSFSEGTGGQPQHF

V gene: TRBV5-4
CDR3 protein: CASSLEQRNSPLHF

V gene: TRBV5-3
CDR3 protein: CARSLKARGNIQYF

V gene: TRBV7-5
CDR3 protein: CARSLRRGREKTQYF

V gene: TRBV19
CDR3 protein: CASTAGSGANVLTF

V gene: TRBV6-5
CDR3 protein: CASSQRRGNTQYF

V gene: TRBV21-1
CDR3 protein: CASSKRAGGGQETQYF

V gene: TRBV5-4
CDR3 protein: CASSVTSGTSTDTQYF

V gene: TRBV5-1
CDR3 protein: CASSLYSGAEEKLFF